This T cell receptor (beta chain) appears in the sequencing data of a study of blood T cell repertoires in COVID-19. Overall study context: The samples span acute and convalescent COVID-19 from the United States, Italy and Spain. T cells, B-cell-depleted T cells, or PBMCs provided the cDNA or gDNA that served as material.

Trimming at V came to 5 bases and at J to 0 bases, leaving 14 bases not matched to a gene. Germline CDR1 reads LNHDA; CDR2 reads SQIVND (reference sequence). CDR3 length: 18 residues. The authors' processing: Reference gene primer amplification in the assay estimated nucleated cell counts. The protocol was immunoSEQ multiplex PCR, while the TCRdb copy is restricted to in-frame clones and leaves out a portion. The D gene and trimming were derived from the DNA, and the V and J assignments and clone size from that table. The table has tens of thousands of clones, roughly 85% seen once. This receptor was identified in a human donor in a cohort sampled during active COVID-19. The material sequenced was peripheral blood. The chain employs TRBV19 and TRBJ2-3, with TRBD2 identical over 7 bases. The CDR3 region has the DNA TGTGCCAGTAGTCTCCTAGCGGACCCAACTTCTAGCACAGATACGCAGTATTTT. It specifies CASSLLADPTSSTDTQYF.